A single sample gave rise to the 3 T cell receptor beta chains below, sequenced in a study of Graves' ophthalmopathy and Graves' hyperthyroidism. As the template, RNA transcripts were used to amplify TCR beta CDR3 regions. First-round RT-PCR relied on HTBI primers, and a second-round multiplex PCR came next. A single record per CDR3 protein comes from TCRdb applying MiXCR to the multiplex PCR reads. The sample consists of some 350,000 distinct CDR3 sequences, about 15% of them appearing once. The sample taken for sequencing was peripheral blood. Receptors originate from an adult woman with stable Graves' hyperthyroidism.

This clonotype appeared many times. The rearrangement joins TRBV20-1 to TRBJ1-5; 9 bases are shared with TRBD1. CDR1 and CDR2 (germline): DFQATT, SNEGSKA (reference sequence). With V trimmed by 6 bases and J by 5 bases, 2 bases remained unmatched. The CDR3 totals 12 residues. CDR3 bases: TGCAGTGCAGGGGACAGGGATCAGCCCCAGCATTTT. Amino acids: CSAGDRDQPQHF.

Ten or more counts support this clonotype. The V and J genes are TRBV11-2 and TRBJ1-5, with a weak D call TRBD1 (5 bases). V lost 1 base to trimming and J lost 5 bases, with 18 bases between them. This CDR3 spans 17 amino acids. CDR1 and CDR2 from the germline V gene are SGHAT and FQNNGV. The CDR3, as DNA: TGTGCCAGCAGCTTAGGCCTCCAGGGCCGTGGAGATCAGCCCCAGCATTTT. It specifies CASSLGLQGRGDQPQHF.

This clonotype was seen many times. The chain is built from TRBV20-1 and TRBJ2-7, with D maybe TRBD1 (5 bases). Between the trimmed V and J ends, which lost 1 base and 0 bases, there was a span of 7 bases. This CDR3 is built from 13 residues. Per germline, CDR1 DFQATT and CDR2 SNEGSKA (reference sequence). CDR3 region: CSARGTTSYEQYF. In DNA, the CDR3 is TGCAGTGCTAGAGGGACAACCTCCTACGAGCAGTACTTC.